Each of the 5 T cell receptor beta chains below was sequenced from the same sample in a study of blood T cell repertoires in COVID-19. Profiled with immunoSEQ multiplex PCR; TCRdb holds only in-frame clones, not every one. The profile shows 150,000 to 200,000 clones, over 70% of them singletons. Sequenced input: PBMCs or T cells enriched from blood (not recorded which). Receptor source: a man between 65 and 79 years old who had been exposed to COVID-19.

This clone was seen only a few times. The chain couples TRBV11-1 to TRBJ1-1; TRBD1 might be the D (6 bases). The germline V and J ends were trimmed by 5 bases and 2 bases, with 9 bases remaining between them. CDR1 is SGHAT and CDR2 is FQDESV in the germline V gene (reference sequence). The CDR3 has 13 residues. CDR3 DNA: TGTGCCAGCAGCAAGACAGGTAACACTGAAGCTTTCTTT. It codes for CASSKTGNTEAFF.

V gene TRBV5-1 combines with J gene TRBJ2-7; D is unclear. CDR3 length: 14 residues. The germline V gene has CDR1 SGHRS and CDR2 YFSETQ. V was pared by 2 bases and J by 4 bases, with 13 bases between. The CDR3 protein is CASSFETPSYEQYF. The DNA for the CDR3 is TGCGCCAGCAGCTTCGAGACACCTTCATACGAGCAGTACTTC.

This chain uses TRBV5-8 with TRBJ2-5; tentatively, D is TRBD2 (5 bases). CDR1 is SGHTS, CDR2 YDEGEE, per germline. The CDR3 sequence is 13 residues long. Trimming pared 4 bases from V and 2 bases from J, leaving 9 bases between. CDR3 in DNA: TGTGCCAGCAGCCTACTAGGTCAAGAGACCCAGTACTTC. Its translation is CASSLLGQETQYF.

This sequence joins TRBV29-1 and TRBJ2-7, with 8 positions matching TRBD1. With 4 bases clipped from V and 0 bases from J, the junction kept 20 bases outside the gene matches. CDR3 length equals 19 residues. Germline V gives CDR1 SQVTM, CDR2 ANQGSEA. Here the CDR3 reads CSVVERTGRLGGSSYEQYF. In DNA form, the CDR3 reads TGCAGCGTTGTGGAGAGGACAGGGCGCTTAGGAGGGAGCTCCTACGAGCAGTACTTC.

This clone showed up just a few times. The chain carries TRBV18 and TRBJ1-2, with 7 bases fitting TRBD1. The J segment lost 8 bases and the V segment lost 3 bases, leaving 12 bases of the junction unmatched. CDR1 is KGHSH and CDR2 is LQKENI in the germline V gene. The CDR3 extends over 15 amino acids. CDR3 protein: CASSPTGDRTIGYTF. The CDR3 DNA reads TGTGCCAGCTCACCTACTGGGGACAGAACAATCGGCTACACCTTC.